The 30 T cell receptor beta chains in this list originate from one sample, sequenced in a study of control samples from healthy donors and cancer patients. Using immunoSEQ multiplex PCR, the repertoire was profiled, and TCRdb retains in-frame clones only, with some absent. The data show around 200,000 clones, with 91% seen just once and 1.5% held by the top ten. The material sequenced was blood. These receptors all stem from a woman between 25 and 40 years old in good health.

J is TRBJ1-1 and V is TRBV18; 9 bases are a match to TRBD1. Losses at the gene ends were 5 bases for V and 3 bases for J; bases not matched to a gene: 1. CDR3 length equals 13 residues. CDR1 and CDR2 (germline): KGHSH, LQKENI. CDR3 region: CASSRTGDTEAFF. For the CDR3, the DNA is TGTGCCAGCTCAAGGACAGGGGACACTGAAGCTTTCTTT.

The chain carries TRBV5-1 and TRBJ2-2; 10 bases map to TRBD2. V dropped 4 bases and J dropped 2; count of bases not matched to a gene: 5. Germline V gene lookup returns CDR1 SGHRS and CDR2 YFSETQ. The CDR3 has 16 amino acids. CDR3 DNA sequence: TGCGCCAGCAGCCCAACTAGCGGGGTTAACACCGGGGAGCTGTTTTTT. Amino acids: CASSPTSGVNTGELFF.

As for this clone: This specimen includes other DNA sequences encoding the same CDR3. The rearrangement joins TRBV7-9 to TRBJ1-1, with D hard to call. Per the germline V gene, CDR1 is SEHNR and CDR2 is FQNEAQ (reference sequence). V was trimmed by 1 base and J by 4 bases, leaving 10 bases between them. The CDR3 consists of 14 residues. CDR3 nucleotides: TGTGCCAGCAGCTTAGTGGGAAGGGTCACTGAAGCTTTCTTT. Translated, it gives CASSLVGRVTEAFF.

The CDR3 sequence: CASSYSGTGVGYGYTF. The CDR3 DNA reads TGTGCCAGCAGTTACTCCGGGACAGGGGTAGGGTATGGCTACACCTTC. The rearrangement uses TRBV6-5 and TRBJ1-2, with TRBD1 matching over 10 bases. CDR1 MNHEY and CDR2 SVGAGI come from the germline V gene. V shed 0 bases, J shed 5 bases, and the junction held 6 bases outside the gene matches. The CDR3 is 16 amino acids.

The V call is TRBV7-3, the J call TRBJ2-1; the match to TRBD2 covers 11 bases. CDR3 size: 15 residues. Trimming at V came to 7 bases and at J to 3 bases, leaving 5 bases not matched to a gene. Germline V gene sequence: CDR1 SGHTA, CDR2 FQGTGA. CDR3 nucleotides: TGTGCCAGCACCAGACTAGCGGGAAACTACAATGAGCAGTTCTTC. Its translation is CASTRLAGNYNEQFF.

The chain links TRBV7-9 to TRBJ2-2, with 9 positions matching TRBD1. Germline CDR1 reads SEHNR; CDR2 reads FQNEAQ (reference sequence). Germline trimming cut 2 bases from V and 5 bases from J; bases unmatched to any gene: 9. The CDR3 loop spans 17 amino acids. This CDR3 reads CASSLPPGTGRTGELFF. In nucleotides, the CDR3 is TGTGCCAGCAGCTTACCCCCCGGGACAGGGAGGACCGGGGAGCTGTTTTTT. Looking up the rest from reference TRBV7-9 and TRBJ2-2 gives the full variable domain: DTGVSQNPRHKITKRGQNVTFRCDPISEHNRLYWYRQTLGQGPEFLTYFQNEAQLEKSRLLSDRFSAERPKGSFSTLEIQRTEQGDSAMYLCASSLPPGTGRTGELFFGEGSRLTVL.

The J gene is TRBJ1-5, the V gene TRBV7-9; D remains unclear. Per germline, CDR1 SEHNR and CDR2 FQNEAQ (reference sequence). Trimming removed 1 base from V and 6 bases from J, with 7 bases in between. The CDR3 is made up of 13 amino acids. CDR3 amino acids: CASSLGSVQPQHF. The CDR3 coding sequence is TGTGCCAGCAGCTTAGGTTCGGTTCAGCCCCAGCATTTT.

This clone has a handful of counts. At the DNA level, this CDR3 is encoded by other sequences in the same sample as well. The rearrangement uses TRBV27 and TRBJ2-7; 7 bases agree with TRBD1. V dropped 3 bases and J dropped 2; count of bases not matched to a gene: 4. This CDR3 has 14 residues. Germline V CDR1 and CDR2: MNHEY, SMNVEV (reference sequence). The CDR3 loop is CASSFSGGPYEQYF. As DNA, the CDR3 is TGTGCCAGCAGTTTTTCAGGGGGTCCCTACGAGCAGTACTTC.

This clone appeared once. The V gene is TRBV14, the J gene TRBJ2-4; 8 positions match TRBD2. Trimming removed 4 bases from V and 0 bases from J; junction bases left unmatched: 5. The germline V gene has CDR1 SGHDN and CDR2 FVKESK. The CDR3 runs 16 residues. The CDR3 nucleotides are TGTGCCAGCAGCCGAACTAGCGGATTAGCCAAAAACATTCAGTACTTC. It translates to CASSRTSGLAKNIQYF.

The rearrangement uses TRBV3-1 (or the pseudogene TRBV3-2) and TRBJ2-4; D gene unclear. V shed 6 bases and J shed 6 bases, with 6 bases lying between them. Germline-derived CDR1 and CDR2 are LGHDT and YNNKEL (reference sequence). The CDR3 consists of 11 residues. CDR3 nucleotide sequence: TGTGCCAGCAGTAGAGCAAACATTCAGTACTTC. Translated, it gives CASSRANIQYF.

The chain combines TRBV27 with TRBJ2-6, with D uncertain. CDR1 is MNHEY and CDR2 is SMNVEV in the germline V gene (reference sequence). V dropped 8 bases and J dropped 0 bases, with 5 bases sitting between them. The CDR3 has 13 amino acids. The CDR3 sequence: CASLSSGANVLTF. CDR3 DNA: TGTGCCAGCCTGAGCTCTGGGGCCAACGTCCTGACTTTC.

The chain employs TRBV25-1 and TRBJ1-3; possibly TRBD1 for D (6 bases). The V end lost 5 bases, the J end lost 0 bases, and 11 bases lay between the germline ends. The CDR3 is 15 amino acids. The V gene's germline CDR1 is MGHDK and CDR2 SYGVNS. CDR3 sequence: CASSKRGSSGNTIYF. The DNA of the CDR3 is TGTGCCAGCAGTAAGAGGGGGAGCTCTGGAAACACCATATATTTT.

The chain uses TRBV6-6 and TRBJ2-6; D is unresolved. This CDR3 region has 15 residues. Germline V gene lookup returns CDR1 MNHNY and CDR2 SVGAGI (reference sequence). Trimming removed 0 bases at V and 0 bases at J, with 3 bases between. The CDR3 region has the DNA TGTGCCAGCAGTTACTCCTCCTCTGGGGCCAACGTCCTGACTTTC. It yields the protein CASSYSSSGANVLTF.

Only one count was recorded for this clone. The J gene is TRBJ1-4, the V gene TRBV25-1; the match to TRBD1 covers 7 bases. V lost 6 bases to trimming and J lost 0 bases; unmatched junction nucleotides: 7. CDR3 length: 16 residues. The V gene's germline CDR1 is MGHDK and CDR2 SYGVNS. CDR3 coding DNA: TGTGCCAGCAGCTCTGGGACAGTCGCAACTAATGAAAAACTGTTTTTT. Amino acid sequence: CASSSGTVATNEKLFF.

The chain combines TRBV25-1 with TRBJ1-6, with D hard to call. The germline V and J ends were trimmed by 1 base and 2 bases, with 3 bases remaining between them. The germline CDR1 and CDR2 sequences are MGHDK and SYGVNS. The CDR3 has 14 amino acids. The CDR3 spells CASSESAYNSPLHF. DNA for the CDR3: TGTGCCAGCAGTGAATCTGCCTATAATTCACCCCTCCACTTT. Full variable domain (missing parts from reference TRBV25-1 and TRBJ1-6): EADIYQTPRYLVIGTGKKITLECSQTMGHDKMYWYQQDPGMELHLIHYSYGVNSTEKGDLSSESTVSRIRTEHFPLTLESARPSHTSQYLCASSESAYNSPLHFGNGTRLTVT.

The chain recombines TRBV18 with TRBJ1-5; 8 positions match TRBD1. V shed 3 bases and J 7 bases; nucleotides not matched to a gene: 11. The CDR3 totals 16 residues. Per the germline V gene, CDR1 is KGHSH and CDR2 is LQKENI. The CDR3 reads CASSPRTRGQDQPQHF. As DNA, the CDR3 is TGTGCCAGCTCACCCCGCACCAGGGGACAGGACCAGCCCCAGCATTTT. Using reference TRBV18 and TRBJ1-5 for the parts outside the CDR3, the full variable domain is NAGVMQNPRHLVRRRGQEARLRCSPMKGHSHVYWYRQLPEEGLKFMVYLQKENIIDESGMPKERFSAEFPKEGPSILRIQQVVRGDSAAYFCASSPRTRGQDQPQHFGDGTRLSIL.

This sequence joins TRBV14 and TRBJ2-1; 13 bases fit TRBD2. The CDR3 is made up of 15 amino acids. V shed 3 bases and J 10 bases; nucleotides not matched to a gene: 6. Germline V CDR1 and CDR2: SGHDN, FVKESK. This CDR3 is CASSHTSGRAREQFF. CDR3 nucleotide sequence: TGTGCCAGCAGCCATACTAGCGGGAGGGCCCGAGAGCAGTTCTTC.

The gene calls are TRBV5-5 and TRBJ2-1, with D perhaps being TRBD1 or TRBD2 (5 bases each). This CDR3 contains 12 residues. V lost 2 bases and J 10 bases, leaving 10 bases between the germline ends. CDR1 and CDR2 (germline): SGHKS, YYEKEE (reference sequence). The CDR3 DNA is TGTGCCAGCAGCTTTGGGACGGGGGAGCAGTTCTTC. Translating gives CASSFGTGEQFF.

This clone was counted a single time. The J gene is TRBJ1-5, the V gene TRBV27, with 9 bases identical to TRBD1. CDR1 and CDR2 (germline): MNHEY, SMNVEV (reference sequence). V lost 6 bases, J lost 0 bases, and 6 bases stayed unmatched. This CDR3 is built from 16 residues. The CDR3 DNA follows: TGTGCCAGCAGGGAACAGGGGGCTTATAGCAATCAGCCCCAGCATTTT. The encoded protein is CASREQGAYSNQPQHF.

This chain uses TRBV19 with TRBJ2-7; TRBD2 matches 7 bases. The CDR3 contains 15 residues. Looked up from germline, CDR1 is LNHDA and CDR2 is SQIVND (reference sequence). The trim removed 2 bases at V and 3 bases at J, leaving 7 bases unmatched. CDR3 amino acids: CASSIISGNVYEQYF. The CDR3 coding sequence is TGTGCCAGTAGTATAATCAGCGGGAACGTCTACGAGCAGTACTTC. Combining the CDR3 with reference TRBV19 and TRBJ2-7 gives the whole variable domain DGGITQSPKYLFRKEGQNVTLSCEQNLNHDAMYWYRQDPGQGLRLIYYSQIVNDFQKGDIAEGYSVSREKKESFPLTVTSAQKNPTAFYLCASSIISGNVYEQYFGPGTRLTVT.

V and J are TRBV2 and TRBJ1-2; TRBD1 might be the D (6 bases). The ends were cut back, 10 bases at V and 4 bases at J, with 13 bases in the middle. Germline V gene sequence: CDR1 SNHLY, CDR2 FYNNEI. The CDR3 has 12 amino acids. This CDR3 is CAIRQDLYGYTF. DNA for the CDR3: TGTGCCATCCGACAGGACCTCTATGGCTACACCTTC.

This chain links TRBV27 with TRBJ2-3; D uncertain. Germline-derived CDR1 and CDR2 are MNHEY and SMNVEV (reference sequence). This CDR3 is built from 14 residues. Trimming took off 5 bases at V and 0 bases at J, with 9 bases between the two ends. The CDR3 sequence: CASSRSGSTDTQYF. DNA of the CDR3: TGTGCCAGCAGTCGGTCCGGTAGCACAGATACGCAGTATTTT.

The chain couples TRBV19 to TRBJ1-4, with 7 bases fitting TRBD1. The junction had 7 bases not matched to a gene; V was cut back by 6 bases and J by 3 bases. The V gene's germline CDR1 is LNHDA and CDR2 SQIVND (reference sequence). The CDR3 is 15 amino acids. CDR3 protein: CASRDPGQPNEKLFF. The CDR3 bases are TGTGCCAGTAGGGACCCGGGACAGCCTAATGAAAAACTGTTTTTT.

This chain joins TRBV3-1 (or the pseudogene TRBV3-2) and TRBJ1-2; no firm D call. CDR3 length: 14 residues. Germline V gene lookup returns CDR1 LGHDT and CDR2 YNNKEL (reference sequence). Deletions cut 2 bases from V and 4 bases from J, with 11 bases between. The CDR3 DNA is TGTGCCAGCAGCCAAAGTAGGGTGGGCTATGGCTACACCTTC. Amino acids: CASSQSRVGYGYTF.

Written as DNA, the CDR3 is TGCGCCAGCAGCCAAGATTTGGACAGGGTGCGGGAGCAGTACTTC. Encoded protein: CASSQDLDRVREQYF. The V call is TRBV4-1, the J call TRBJ2-7; 8 bases are a match to TRBD1. With V trimmed by 0 bases and J by 7 bases, 8 bases remained unmatched. From germline, CDR1 is MGHRA and CDR2 YSYEKL. The CDR3 spans 15 residues.

CDR3 coding DNA: TGTGCCAGCAGGTCGGGACTAGCGGACAATGAGCAGTTCTTC. It codes for CASRSGLADNEQFF. This chain links TRBV7-3 with TRBJ2-1; 11 bases are a match to TRBD2. The germline V gene has CDR1 SGHTA and CDR2 FQGTGA. The CDR3 runs 14 residues. V lost 6 bases to trimming and J lost 5 bases; unmatched junction nucleotides: 3.

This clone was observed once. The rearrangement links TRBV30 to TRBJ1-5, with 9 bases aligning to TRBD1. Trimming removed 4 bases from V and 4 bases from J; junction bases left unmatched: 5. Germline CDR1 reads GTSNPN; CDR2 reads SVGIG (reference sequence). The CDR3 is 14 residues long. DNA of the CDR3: TGTGCCTGGACCCCGACAGGGGGAAATCAGCCCCAGCATTTT. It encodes CAWTPTGGNQPQHF.

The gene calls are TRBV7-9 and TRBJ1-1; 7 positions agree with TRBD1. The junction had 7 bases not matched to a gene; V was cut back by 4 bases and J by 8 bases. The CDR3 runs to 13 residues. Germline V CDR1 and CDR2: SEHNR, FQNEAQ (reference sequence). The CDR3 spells CASSSHLTGEAFF. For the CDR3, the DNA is TGTGCCAGCAGCTCCCACTTGACAGGGGAAGCTTTCTTT.

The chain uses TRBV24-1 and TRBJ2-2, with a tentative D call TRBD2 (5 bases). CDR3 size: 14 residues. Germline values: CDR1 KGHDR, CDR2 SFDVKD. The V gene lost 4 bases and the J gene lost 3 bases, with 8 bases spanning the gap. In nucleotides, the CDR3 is TGTGCCACCAGTGAGCTAGCCGACACCGGGGAGCTGTTTTTT. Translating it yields CATSELADTGELFF.

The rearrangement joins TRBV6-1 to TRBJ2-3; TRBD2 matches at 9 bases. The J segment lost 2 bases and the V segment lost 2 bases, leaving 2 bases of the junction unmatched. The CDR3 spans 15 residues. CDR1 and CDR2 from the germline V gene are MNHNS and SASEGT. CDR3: CASSELAGFTDTQYF. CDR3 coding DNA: TGTGCCAGCAGTGAACTAGCGGGATTCACAGATACGCAGTATTTT.